This section outlines one TCR beta chain sequence together with its context. Germline V gene sequence: CDR1 SEHNR, CDR2 FQNEAQ (reference sequence). V was shortened by 5 bases and J by 2 bases, with 15 bases between the two germline ends. This CDR3 is 16 amino acids long. Original handling: The authors estimated nucleated cell counts from reference gene primer amplification. Some clones are missing from TCRdb's copy, which holds only in-frame ones; the method was immunoSEQ multiplex PCR. V, J and clone size derive from that table, while D and trimming were established from the DNA sequence. Counted here are roughly 200,000 clones, about 80% occurring once; the ten biggest clones make up around 4%. These data belong to a study of blood T cell repertoires in COVID-19. In the study overall: Both acute and convalescent COVID-19 samples were obtained from the United States, Italy and Spain. T cells, B-cell-depleted T cells, or PBMCs supplied cDNA or gDNA.

This sequence originates from a man aged 45-65 years with active or convalescent COVID-19. The chain joins TRBV7-9 to TRBJ1-4, with D unclear. Specimen: peripheral blood. This CDR3 is CASSPLIGDTNEKLFF. As DNA, the CDR3 is TGTGCCAGCAGCCCCTTAATAGGAGATACTAATGAAAAACTGTTTTTT.